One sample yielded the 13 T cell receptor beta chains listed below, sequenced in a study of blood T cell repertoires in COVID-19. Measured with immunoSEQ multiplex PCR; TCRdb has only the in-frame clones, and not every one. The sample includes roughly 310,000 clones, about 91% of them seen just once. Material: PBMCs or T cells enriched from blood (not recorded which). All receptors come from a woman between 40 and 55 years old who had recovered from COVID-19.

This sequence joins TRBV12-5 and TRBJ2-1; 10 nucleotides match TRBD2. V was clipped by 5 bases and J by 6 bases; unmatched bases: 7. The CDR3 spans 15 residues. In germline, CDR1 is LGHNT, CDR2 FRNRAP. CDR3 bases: TGTGCTAGTGGTGAAGAGCGGGGGGGACGCAATGAGCAGTTCTTC. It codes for CASGEERGGRNEQFF.

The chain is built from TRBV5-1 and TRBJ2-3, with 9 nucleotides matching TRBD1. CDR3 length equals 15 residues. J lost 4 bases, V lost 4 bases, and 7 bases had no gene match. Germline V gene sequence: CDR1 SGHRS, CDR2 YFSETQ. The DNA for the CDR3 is TGCGCCAGCAGCGCGGACAGGGGACGGCCAGATACGCAGTATTTT. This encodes CASSADRGRPDTQYF. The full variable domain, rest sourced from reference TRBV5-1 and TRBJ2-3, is KAGVTQTPRYLIKTRGQQVTLSCSPISGHRSVSWYQQTPGQGLQFLFEYFSETQRNKGNFPGRFSGRQFSNSRSEMNVSTLELGDSALYLCASSADRGRPDTQYFGPGTRLTVL.

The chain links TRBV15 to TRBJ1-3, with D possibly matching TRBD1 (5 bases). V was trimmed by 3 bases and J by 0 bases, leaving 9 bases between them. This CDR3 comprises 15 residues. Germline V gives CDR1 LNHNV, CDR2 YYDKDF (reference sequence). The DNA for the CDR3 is TGTGCCACCAGCAGCGGGACTTCCTCTGGAAACACCATATATTTT. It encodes CATSSGTSSGNTIYF.

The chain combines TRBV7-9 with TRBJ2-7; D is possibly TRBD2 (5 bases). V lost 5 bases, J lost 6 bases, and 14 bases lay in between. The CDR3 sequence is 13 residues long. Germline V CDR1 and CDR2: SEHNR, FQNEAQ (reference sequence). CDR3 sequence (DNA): TGTGCCAGCAGCCAGGAAGGCGGGCCCGAGCAGTACTTC. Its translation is CASSQEGGPEQYF.

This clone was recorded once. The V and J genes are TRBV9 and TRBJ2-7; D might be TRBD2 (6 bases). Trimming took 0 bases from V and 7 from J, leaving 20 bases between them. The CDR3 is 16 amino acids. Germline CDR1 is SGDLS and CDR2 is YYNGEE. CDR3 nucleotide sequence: TGTGCCAGCAGCGTAGCTCCGGACTTGCCCCGGGGGGAGCAGTACTTC. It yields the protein CASSVAPDLPRGEQYF.

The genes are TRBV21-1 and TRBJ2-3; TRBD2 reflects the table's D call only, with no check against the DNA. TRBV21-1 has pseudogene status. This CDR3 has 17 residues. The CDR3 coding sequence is TGTGCCAGCAGCCGCGGAGGAGGAGCGGGAGTGACAGATACGCAGTATTTT. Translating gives CASSRGGGAGVTDTQYF.

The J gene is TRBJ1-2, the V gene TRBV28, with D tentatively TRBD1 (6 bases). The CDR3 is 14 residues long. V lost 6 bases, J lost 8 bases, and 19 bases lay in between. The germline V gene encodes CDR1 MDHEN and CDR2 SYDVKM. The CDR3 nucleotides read TGTGCCAGCAGGGGGGCTGGCGATGGGGTGGGCTACACCTTC. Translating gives CASRGAGDGVGYTF.

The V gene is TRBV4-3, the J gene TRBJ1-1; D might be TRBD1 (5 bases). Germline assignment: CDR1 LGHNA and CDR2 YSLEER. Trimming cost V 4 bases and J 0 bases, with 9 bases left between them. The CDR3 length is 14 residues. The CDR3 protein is CASSPRVMNTEAFF. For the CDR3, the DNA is TGCGCCAGCAGCCCCAGGGTCATGAACACTGAAGCTTTCTTT.

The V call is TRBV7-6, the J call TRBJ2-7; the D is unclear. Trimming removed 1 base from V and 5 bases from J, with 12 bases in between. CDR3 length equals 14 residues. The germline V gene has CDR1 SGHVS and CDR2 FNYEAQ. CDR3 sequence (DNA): TGTGCCAGCAGCTTAGGAGGTTCCGTGAACGAGCAGTACTTC. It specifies CASSLGGSVNEQYF.

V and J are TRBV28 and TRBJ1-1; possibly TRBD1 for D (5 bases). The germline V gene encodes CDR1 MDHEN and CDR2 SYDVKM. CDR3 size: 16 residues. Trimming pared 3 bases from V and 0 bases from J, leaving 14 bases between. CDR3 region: CASSLEREGMNTEAFF. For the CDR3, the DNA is TGTGCCAGCAGTTTGGAAAGGGAGGGGATGAACACTGAAGCTTTCTTT.

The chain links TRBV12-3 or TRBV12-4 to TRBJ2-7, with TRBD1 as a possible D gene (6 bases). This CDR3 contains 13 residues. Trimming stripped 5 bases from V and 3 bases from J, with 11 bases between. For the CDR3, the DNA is TGTGCCAGCAGTACCCGGACAGTCTACGAGCAGTACTTC. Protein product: CASSTRTVYEQYF.

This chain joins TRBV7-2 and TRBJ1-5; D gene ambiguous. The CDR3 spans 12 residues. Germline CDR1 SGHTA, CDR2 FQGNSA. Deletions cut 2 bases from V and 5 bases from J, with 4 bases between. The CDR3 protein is CASSLPYQPQHF. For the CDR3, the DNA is TGTGCCAGCAGCTTACCTTATCAGCCCCAGCATTTT.

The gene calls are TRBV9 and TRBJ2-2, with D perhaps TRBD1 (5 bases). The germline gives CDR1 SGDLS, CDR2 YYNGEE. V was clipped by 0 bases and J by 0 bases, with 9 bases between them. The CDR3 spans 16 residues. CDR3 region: CASSVGTTPNTGELFF. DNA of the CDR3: TGTGCCAGCAGCGTAGGGACAACTCCGAACACCGGGGAGCTGTTTTTT.